The 2 T cell receptor beta chains listed next were all sequenced from one sample in a study of T cell repertoires in cytomegalovirus infection. TCRdb reanalysed the reads using MiXCR and keeps one entry per CDR3 protein. The table includes fewer than 550,000 distinct CDR3 sequences, around 27% detected once. The material sequenced was PBMCs. These receptors were taken from a human donor in good health (CMV status not recorded). Some clones in this sample may be carry-over from other donors' samples.

This clonotype was counted many times. V is TRBV7-2 and J is TRBJ1-1; D is possibly TRBD1 (5 bases). There are 15 residues in the CDR3. V was clipped by 4 bases and J by 3 bases, with 15 bases between them. Germline CDR1 reads SGHTA; CDR2 reads FQGNSA. CDR3 DNA: TGTGCCAGCAGCTCGTATATTTTAGGGGACACTGAAGCTTTCTTT. Translated, it gives CASSSYILGDTEAFF. Using reference TRBV7-2 and TRBJ1-1 for the parts outside the CDR3, the full variable domain is GAGVSQSPSNKVTEKGKDVELRCDPISGHTALYWYRQSLGQGLEFLIYFQGNSAPDKSGLPSDRFSAERTGGSVSTLTIQRTQQEDSAVYLCASSSYILGDTEAFFGQGTRLTVV.

This clonotype appeared many times. This chain links TRBV7-2 with TRBJ2-2; 7 positions match TRBD1. From germline, CDR1 is SGHTA and CDR2 FQGNSA. The CDR3 sequence is 15 residues long. J lost 1 base, V lost 5 bases, and 4 bases had no gene match. CDR3 sequence reads: CASSRQGVNTGELFF. In nucleotides, the CDR3 is TGTGCCAGCAGCCGACAGGGTGTGAACACCGGGGAGCTGTTTTTT.